The subject of this entry is one TCR beta chain. The data derive from a study of T cell responses to AZD1222 COVID-19 vaccine. The ends were cut back, 0 bases at V and 3 bases at J, with 11 bases in the middle. This CDR3 contains 15 residues. Germline loops: CDR1 LGHDT, CDR2 YNNKEL (reference sequence). TCRdb's copy holds only in-frame clones and misses some; the assay was immunoSEQ multiplex PCR. The repertoire has 150,000 to 200,000 clones, 92% of them found once; the top ten carry around 0.99%. The chain combines TRBV3-1 (or the pseudogene TRBV3-2) with TRBJ1-1; D is unresolved. The receptor was isolated from an adult who received the AZD1222 COVID-19 vaccine. The material was peripheral blood, obtained 28 days after the second AZD1222 dose. For the CDR3, the DNA is TGTGCCAGCAGCCAAGAAACATTCGGGTACACTGAAGCTTTCTTT. Translation gives CASSQETFGYTEAFF.